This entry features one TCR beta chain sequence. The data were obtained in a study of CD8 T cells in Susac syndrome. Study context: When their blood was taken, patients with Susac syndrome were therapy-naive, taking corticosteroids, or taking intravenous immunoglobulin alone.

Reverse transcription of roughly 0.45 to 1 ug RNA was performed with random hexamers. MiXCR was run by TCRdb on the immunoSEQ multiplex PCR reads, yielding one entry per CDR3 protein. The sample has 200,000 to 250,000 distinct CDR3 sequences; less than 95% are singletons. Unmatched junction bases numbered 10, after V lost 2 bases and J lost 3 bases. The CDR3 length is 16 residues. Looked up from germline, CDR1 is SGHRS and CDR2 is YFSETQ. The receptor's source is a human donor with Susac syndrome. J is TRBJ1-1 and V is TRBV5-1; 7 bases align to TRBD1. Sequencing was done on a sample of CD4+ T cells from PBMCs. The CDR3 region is CASSFEAGGLDTEAFF. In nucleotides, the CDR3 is TGCGCCAGCAGCTTTGAGGCAGGGGGGTTGGACACTGAAGCTTTCTTT.